This passage covers 24 T cell receptor beta chains from one sample sequenced in a study of T cell responses to AZD1222 COVID-19 vaccine. The method was immunoSEQ multiplex PCR; TCRdb's version includes in-frame clones alone and lacks a portion of them. The table lists 110,000 or so clones, around 88% of them singletons. The starting material was peripheral blood, obtained 28 days after the second AZD1222 dose. The source of these receptors is an adult who received the AZD1222 COVID-19 vaccine.

The V call is TRBV7-9, the J call TRBJ2-1, with 12 bases lining up with TRBD1. Losses at the gene ends were 6 bases for V and 8 bases for J; bases not matched to a gene: 11. CDR3 length: 16 amino acids. CDR1 is SEHNR, CDR2 FQNEAQ, per germline (reference sequence). The CDR3 sequence: CASRDKPGQGADEQFF. The CDR3 coding sequence is TGTGCCAGCAGGGATAAACCGGGACAGGGGGCCGATGAGCAGTTCTTC.

The table lists this clone with a count of one. The chain links TRBV12-3 or TRBV12-4 to TRBJ1-2, with D possibly being TRBD1 (5 bases). The V end was cut by 1 base, the J end by 7 bases, with 10 bases between. The CDR3 sequence is 13 residues long. CDR3 DNA: TGTGCCAGCAGTTTAGAGGGGCGGGTTGGCTACACCTTC. Amino acids: CASSLEGRVGYTF.

Regarding this clone: In the same sample, other DNA sequences code for this CDR3. This rearrangement joins TRBV5-1 to TRBJ1-5; D is unclear. Per the germline V gene, CDR1 is SGHRS and CDR2 is YFSETQ. The germline V and J ends were trimmed by 0 bases and 1 base, with 5 bases remaining between them. The CDR3 is 14 amino acids. The CDR3 DNA sequence: TGCGCCAGCAGCTTGGGTGGGAGCAATCAGCCCCAGCATTTT. Its protein product is CASSLGGSNQPQHF.

This chain joins TRBV7-8 and TRBJ2-2; possible D gene TRBD1, 5 bases. The V end lost 2 bases, the J end lost 7 bases, and 17 bases lay between the germline ends. The CDR3 has 16 amino acids. Germline V lookup: CDR1 SGHVS, CDR2 FQNEAQ. CDR3 DNA: TGTGCCAGCAGCTTACTCAGGACAACACTTAGCGGGGAGCTGTTTTTT. It translates to CASSLLRTTLSGELFF.

The rearrangement links TRBV5-1 to TRBJ1-1, with D perhaps matching TRBD1 (6 bases). The CDR3 consists of 16 residues. Germline V CDR1 and CDR2: SGHRS, YFSETQ. V dropped 4 bases and J dropped 2 bases, with 18 bases sitting between them. CDR3 sequence: CASSPGQHTGNTEAFF. The CDR3 region has the DNA TGCGCCAGCAGCCCGGGACAACACACGGGCAACACTGAAGCTTTCTTT.

The chain has TRBV12-3 or TRBV12-4 and TRBJ2-3; TRBD2 matches 8 bases. The V gene end was trimmed by 4 bases and the J gene end by 6 bases; junction bases not matched to a gene: 3. The CDR3 has 13 amino acids. This chain's CDR3 is CASSYGGADTQYF. Written as DNA, the CDR3 is TGTGCCAGCAGTTACGGGGGGGCTGATACGCAGTATTTT.

CDR3 DNA sequence: TGTGCCAGCAGCCTTAATTCCCCCAGCTCTGGAAACACCATATATTTT. Translation: CASSLNSPSSGNTIYF. The chain is built from TRBV7-9 and TRBJ1-3; no clear D gene. V was pared by 5 bases and J by 0 bases, with 14 bases between. CDR1 is SEHNR, CDR2 FQNEAQ, per germline (reference sequence). The CDR3 totals 16 residues.

The rearrangement joins TRBV6-5 to TRBJ2-7; no reliable D call. Per the germline V gene, CDR1 is MNHEY and CDR2 is SVGAGI. The CDR3 runs to 12 residues. The ends were cut back, 10 bases at V and 2 bases at J, with 12 bases in the middle. The CDR3 sequence is CATGRATYEQYF. CDR3 bases: TGTGCCACTGGCCGGGCCACCTACGAGCAGTACTTC.

The chain carries TRBV7-8 and TRBJ1-2; D uncertain. V gave up 5 bases and J gave up 3 bases, with 13 bases separating them. The germline V gene has CDR1 SGHVS and CDR2 FQNEAQ. This CDR3 is 14 amino acids long. CDR3 nucleotides: TGTGCCAGCAGCAACTTTAAACGCGACTATGGCTACACCTTC. The encoded protein is CASSNFKRDYGYTF.

In this sample, this clone turned up once. V is TRBV7-2 and J is TRBJ2-5; 9 bases align to TRBD2. The CDR3 totals 15 residues. J lost 4 bases, V lost 6 bases, and 9 bases had no gene match. CDR1 SGHTA and CDR2 FQGNSA come from the germline V gene. The CDR3 spells CASSARGGGGETQYF. CDR3 in DNA: TGTGCCAGCAGTGCGCGGGGGGGCGGAGGAGAGACCCAGTACTTC.

The chain couples TRBV7-2 to TRBJ1-4; D possibly corresponds to TRBD1 (5 bases). There are 17 residues in the CDR3. V was shortened by 2 bases and J by 0 bases, with 13 bases between the two germline ends. The germline V gene has CDR1 SGHTA and CDR2 FQGNSA. CDR3 amino acids: CASSLRGSEATNEKLFF. For the CDR3, the DNA is TGTGCCAGCAGCTTAAGGGGCTCTGAGGCAACTAATGAAAAACTGTTTTTT.

The chain uses TRBV3-1 (or the pseudogene TRBV3-2) and TRBJ1-2; 8 bases agree with TRBD1. Unmatched junction bases numbered 8, after V lost 6 bases and J lost 5 bases. The CDR3 loop spans 14 amino acids. Germline CDR1 LGHDT, CDR2 YNNKEL (reference sequence). CDR3 loop: CASRPGGSLYGYTF. CDR3 DNA: TGTGCCAGCAGACCAGGGGGCTCCCTTTATGGCTACACCTTC.

The chain joins TRBV14 to TRBJ1-2; no definite D call. CDR3 length: 12 residues. V was clipped by 4 bases and J by 8 bases, with 11 bases between them. The V gene's germline CDR1 is SGHDN and CDR2 FVKESK. The CDR3 spells CASSLSPGGYTF. CDR3 nucleotides: TGTGCCAGCAGCCTTTCCCCTGGGGGCTACACCTTC.

The J gene is TRBJ1-6, the V gene TRBV6-4; TRBD1 aligns across 11 bases. The CDR3 runs 14 residues. The V gene's germline CDR1 is MRHNA and CDR2 SNTAGT. Losses at the gene ends were 4 bases for V and 9 bases for J; bases not matched to a gene: 2. The CDR3 spells CASSGTGGVSPLHF. The CDR3 DNA reads as TGTGCCAGCAGTGGGACAGGGGGCGTTTCACCCCTCCACTTT.

The rearrangement joins TRBV12-5 to TRBJ2-7; possibly TRBD1 for D (6 bases). Between the trimmed V and J ends, which lost 0 bases and 7 bases, there was a span of 19 bases. Germline V lookup: CDR1 LGHNT, CDR2 FRNRAP. This CDR3 is built from 16 residues. Here the CDR3 DNA reads TGTGCTAGTGGTTTGGTAGGGGGTTGGTCCCTTAAGGAGCAGTACTTC. It is translated as CASGLVGGWSLKEQYF.

J is TRBJ1-4 and V is TRBV5-1, with TRBD1 matching over 10 bases. J lost 7 bases, V lost 1 base, and 4 bases had no gene match. The CDR3 loop spans 15 amino acids. Germline assignment: CDR1 SGHRS and CDR2 YFSETQ. The CDR3 protein is CASSLSGTGVEKLFF. DNA for the CDR3: TGCGCCAGCAGCTTGTCTGGGACAGGGGTTGAAAAACTGTTTTTT.

This chain links TRBV7-2 with TRBJ1-5; TRBD1 aligns across 11 bases. The CDR3 is 16 amino acids. J gave up 2 bases and V 8 bases, and 8 bases lay outside the gene matches. From germline, CDR1 is SGHTA and CDR2 FQGNSA. The CDR3: CASEMDRGPGNQPQHF. CDR3 DNA: TGTGCCAGCGAGATGGACAGGGGGCCTGGCAATCAGCCCCAGCATTTT.

The chain recombines TRBV12-3 or TRBV12-4 with TRBJ1-2; D may be TRBD1 (6 bases). This CDR3 is built from 13 residues. With 2 bases removed from V and 7 bases from J, the gap between germline ends came to 11 bases. CDR3 region: CASSLNRDFGYTF. Written as DNA, the CDR3 is TGTGCCAGCAGTTTAAACAGGGATTTTGGCTACACCTTC.

The chain combines TRBV19 with TRBJ1-5; D possibly corresponds to TRBD1 (5 bases). V was shortened by 8 bases and J by 7 bases, with 15 bases between the two germline ends. Germline V gene data show CDR1 as LNHDA and CDR2 as SQIVND (reference sequence). CDR3 length equals 13 residues. CDR3 bases: TGTGCCAGTTCCTCAGGGTATCAGCAGCCCCAGCATTTT. Translation gives CASSSGYQQPQHF.

The CDR3: CASSFATGNYEQYF. The CDR3 DNA is TGTGCCAGCAGCTTCGCGACTGGCAACTACGAGCAGTACTTC. J is TRBJ2-7 and V is TRBV7-2; D is undetermined. V lost 3 bases to trimming and J lost 3 bases, with 12 bases between them. The CDR3 is 14 residues long. The V gene's germline CDR1 is SGHTA and CDR2 FQGNSA.

The V and J genes are TRBV3-1 (or the pseudogene TRBV3-2) and TRBJ2-1; 11 bases match TRBD2. V dropped 1 base and J dropped 7; count of bases not matched to a gene: 3. The CDR3 covers 15 residues. Germline-derived CDR1 and CDR2 are LGHDT and YNNKEL (reference sequence). CDR3 region: CASSQVAGGRNEQFF. The CDR3 bases are TGTGCCAGCAGCCAAGTAGCGGGGGGGCGAAATGAGCAGTTCTTC.

The chain recombines TRBV5-4 with TRBJ1-1, with TRBD1 as a possible D gene (5 bases). Germline loops: CDR1 SGHNT, CDR2 YYREEE (reference sequence). The CDR3 extends over 15 amino acids. Trimming left V 0 bases short and J 1 base short, with 10 bases between. The CDR3 loop reads CASSLVAGRNTEAFF. The DNA of the CDR3 is TGTGCCAGCAGCTTGGTGGCAGGGCGGAACACTGAAGCTTTCTTT.

V is TRBV27 and J is TRBJ1-5, with TRBD1 identical over 9 bases. The CDR3 is made up of 15 amino acids. Germline V gene data show CDR1 as MNHEY and CDR2 as SMNVEV (reference sequence). Trimming removed 6 bases from V and 7 bases from J; junction bases left unmatched: 10. For the CDR3, the DNA is TGTGCCAGCAGAGCTGGACAGGGGAATTGGCAGCCCCAGCATTTT. Translating it yields CASRAGQGNWQPQHF.

The rearrangement joins TRBV5-1 to TRBJ1-1; TRBD1 might be the D (6 bases). The CDR3 spans 15 residues. Trimming removed 0 bases from V and 3 bases from J, with 12 bases in between. CDR1 and CDR2 from the germline V gene are SGHRS and YFSETQ. CDR3 DNA sequence: TGCGCCAGCAGCTTGGGTTCGGGGGCCGACACTGAAGCTTTCTTT. Protein sequence: CASSLGSGADTEAFF.